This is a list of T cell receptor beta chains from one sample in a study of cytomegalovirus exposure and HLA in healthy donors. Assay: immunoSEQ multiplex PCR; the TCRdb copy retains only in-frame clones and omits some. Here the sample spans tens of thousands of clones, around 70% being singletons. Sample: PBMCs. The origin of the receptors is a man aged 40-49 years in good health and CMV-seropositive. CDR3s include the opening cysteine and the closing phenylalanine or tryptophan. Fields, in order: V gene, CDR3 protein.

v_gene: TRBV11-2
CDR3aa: CASSPSQGNYGYTF

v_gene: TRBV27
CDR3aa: CASSLGSNTEAFF

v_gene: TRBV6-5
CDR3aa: CASSGTGQSNTEAFF

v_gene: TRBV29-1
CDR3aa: CSVEDLGDRLNIQYF

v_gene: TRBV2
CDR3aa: CASIGGRSTGELFF

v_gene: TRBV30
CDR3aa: CAWSVYNTYEQYF

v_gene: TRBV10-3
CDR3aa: CAIRGTQVGDTQYF

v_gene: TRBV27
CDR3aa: CASSLLSAGGSTEAFF

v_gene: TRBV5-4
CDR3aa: CASSLAGRRDHNEQFF

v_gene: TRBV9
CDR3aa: CASRTGGFGANVLTF

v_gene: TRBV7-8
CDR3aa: CASSPLTGQGNGELFF

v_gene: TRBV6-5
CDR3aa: CASEGDNEQFF

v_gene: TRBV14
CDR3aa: CASSPRSDTEAFF

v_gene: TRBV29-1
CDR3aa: CSVERTSGTTYEQYF

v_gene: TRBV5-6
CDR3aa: CASSRKAGVETQYF

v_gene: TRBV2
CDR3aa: CAGGPEFSNQPQHF

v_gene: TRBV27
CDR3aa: CASSLRGTEAFF

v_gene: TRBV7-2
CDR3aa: CASYTGSGNTEAFF

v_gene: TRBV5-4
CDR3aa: CASSFPGLGGQETQYF

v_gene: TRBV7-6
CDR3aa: CASSRAAGLEETQYF

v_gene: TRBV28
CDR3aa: CASSSPGGSGRSYEQYF

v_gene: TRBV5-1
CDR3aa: CASSLVSQGYTEAFF

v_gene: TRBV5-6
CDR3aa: CASSLGGYQPQHF

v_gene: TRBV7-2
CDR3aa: CASSLEGTSGGARFF

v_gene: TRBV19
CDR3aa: CASSIIGVNTEAFF

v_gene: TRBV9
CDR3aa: CASRALTGINTEAFF

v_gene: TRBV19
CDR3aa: CASIGGGLMNTEAFF